What follows are 5 T cell receptor beta chains derived from one specimen sequenced in a study of Graves' ophthalmopathy and Graves' hyperthyroidism. RNA served as the template for amplifying TCR beta CDR3 regions. The first round was an RT-PCR with HTBI primers, and the second round was a multiplex PCR. TCRdb re-derived calls from the multiplex PCR reads in MiXCR, one entry per CDR3 protein. The repertoire holds approximately 700,000 distinct CDR3 sequences, with roughly 41% as singletons. Sequenced sample: peripheral blood. These receptors were taken from an adult man with Graves' ophthalmopathy.

With regard to this clonotype: A much larger clone differs from this one at a single base, so this may be a read error. The chain couples TRBV5-1 to TRBJ1-1; tentative D call: TRBD1 (5 bases). The CDR3 is 12 amino acids. V lost 3 bases, J lost 11 bases, and 14 bases lay in between. Germline values: CDR1 SGHRS, CDR2 YFSETQ. The CDR3 spells CASSSDKPGAFF. For the CDR3, the DNA is TGCGCCAGCAGCTCGGACAAACCCGGGGCTTTCTTT.

This clonotype was observed a few times. The chain links TRBV11-2 to TRBJ2-6; TRBD2 agrees at 13 bases. Trimming removed 6 bases from V and 0 bases from J; junction bases left unmatched: 11. The CDR3 totals 20 residues. Germline CDR1 SGHAT, CDR2 FQNNGV. The DNA of the CDR3 is TGTGCCAGCAGGGAAGCCGGGACTAGCGGGGTCCTCTCTGGGGCCAACGTCCTGACTTTC. Protein product: CASREAGTSGVLSGANVLTF.

Comment on this clonotype: An end of the junction differs from the germline gene, which may be a read error. The J gene is TRBJ1-2, the V gene TRBV7-3; the D is unclear. CDR1 and CDR2 from the germline V gene are SGHTA and FQGTGA. This CDR3 contains 13 residues. The CDR3 region is CASSQDRPPGYTF. The DNA of the CDR3 is TGCGCCAGCAGCCAAGATCGGCCCCCTGGCTACACCTTC.

This chain's CDR3 is CASSLARTSNEKLFF. CDR3 nucleotides: TGCGCCAGCAGCTTGGCGAGGACTTCTAATGAAAAACTGTTTTTT. The chain combines TRBV5-1 with TRBJ1-4; D gene unclear. CDR1 is SGHRS and CDR2 is YFSETQ in the germline V gene. This CDR3 comprises 15 residues. Trimming removed 0 bases from V and 3 bases from J, with 9 bases in between.

The J gene is TRBJ2-5, the V gene TRBV24-1; 7 bases match TRBD1. In germline, CDR1 is KGHDR, CDR2 SFDVKD. After removal of 5 bases from V and 5 bases from J, the junction contained 7 bases not matched to a gene. This CDR3 spans 14 amino acids. CDR3 protein: CATSATGSGETQYF. The DNA for the CDR3 is TGTGCCACCAGTGCGACAGGGTCAGGGGAGACCCAGTACTTC.